This TCR beta chain was captured by sequencing in a study of CD8 T cells in ankylosing spondylitis. Molecular-barcoded quantitative 5'-RACE produced these TCR beta libraries. TCRdb independently ran MiXCR on the 5' RACE reads; one entry per CDR3 protein. Of fewer than 200,000 distinct CDR3 sequences in the sample, about 18% were seen once. This clonotype was recorded at least ten times. Its antigen is as yet unknown. Whole-study findings and limits: There was reportedly significant enrichment of clones that were disease-linked in matched ankylosing spondylitis synovial fluid. Made up of fewer than 10 highly homologous variants, a TCR beta motif appeared characteristic of ankylosing spondylitis blood. A number of the motif variants had already been described in reactive arthritis synovial fluid and blood.

The V end lost 1 base, the J end lost 6 bases, and 6 bases lay between the germline ends. The CDR3 covers 13 residues. The germline gives CDR1 SEHNR, CDR2 FQNEAQ (reference sequence). The V and J genes are TRBV7-9 and TRBJ2-2; D unclear. The sequence derives from a male donor with ankylosing spondylitis or in good health (not recorded which). The sample comprised blood, either unsorted or a sorted T cell fraction (not recorded which). CDR3 bases: TGTGCCAGCAGCTTAGGAGGATCCGGGGAGCTGTTTTTT. This gives the protein CASSLGGSGELFF.